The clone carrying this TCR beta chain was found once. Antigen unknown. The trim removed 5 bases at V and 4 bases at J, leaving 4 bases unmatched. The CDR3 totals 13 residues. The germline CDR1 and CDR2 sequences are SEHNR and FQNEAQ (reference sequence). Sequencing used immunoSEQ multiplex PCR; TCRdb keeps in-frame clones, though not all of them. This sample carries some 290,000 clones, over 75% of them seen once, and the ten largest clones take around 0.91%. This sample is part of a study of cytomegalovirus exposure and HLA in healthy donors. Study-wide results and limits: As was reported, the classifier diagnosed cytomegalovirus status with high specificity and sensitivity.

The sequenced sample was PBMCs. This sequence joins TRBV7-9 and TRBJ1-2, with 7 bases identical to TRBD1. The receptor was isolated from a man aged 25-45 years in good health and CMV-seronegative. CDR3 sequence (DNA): TGTGCCAGCAGCGCGACAGGGCCCTATGGCTACACCTTC. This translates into CASSATGPYGYTF.